This T cell receptor (beta chain) was captured in a study of T cells after yellow fever vaccination. The CDR3 is made up of 15 amino acids. V lost 4 bases, J lost 0 bases, and 3 bases stayed unmatched. Per the germline V gene, CDR1 is SQVTM and CDR2 is ANQGSEA. TCRdb re-analysed the 5' RACE reads in MiXCR, keeping a single row per CDR3 protein. The table records about 99,000 distinct CDR3 sequences, about 6% of them present only once. The source of this sequence is a man younger than 35 who received the YFV17D yellow fever vaccine. The chain carries TRBV29-1 and TRBJ2-7; TRBD2 matches 13 bases. This sample comprised CD8+ T cells sorted from PBMCs, obtained 10 days after the yellow fever booster vaccination. CDR3 coding DNA: TGCAGCGTTGGGACTAGCGGGGGCAGCTCCTACGAGCAGTACTTC. Protein sequence: CSVGTSGGSSYEQYF.